The 12 T cell receptor beta chains reported below all come from one sample, sequenced in a study of T-cell memory formation after mild COVID-19. Each CDR3 protein gets one entry after TCRdb re-called the 5' RACE reads with MiXCR. The data contain under 300,000 distinct CDR3 sequences, 7.5% to 10% of them singletons. Input material: PBMCs or a T cell subset sorted from them (not recorded which). Receptor source: a young man who had mild COVID-19 (a few samples of this study predate the infection). Cell type and time point are not known.

The chain has TRBV6-1 and TRBJ2-7; D perhaps matches TRBD1 (5 bases). V shed 2 bases and J shed 4 bases, with 9 bases lying between them. The CDR3 has 13 amino acids. Per germline, CDR1 MNHNS and CDR2 SASEGT. This chain's CDR3 is CASSEIRVYEQYF. The CDR3 DNA reads as TGTGCCAGCAGTGAAATCAGGGTGTACGAGCAGTACTTC.

The chain combines TRBV20-1 with TRBJ2-2; D gene unclear. This CDR3 spans 14 amino acids. Germline CDR1 and CDR2: DFQATT and SNEGSKA (reference sequence). V dropped 3 bases and J dropped 6 bases, with 14 bases sitting between them. The CDR3 nucleotides are TGCAGTGCTAGTAGCCCGAGTGGCTCCGGGGAGCTGTTTTTT. Encoded protein: CSASSPSGSGELFF.

This clonotype was counted a few times. V is TRBV21-1 and J is TRBJ2-7; the D call TRBD1 from the table was never checked on the DNA. TRBV21-1 is tagged as a pseudogene. This CDR3 comprises 15 residues. The CDR3 reads CASSSVDRHFYEQYV. The DNA for the CDR3 is TGTGCCAGCAGCAGCGTCGACAGGCATTTCTACGAGCAGTACGTC.

V gene TRBV30 combines with J gene TRBJ2-1; possible D gene TRBD2, 6 bases. In germline, CDR1 is GTSNPN, CDR2 SVGIG (reference sequence). This CDR3 has 14 amino acids. V was shortened by 1 base and J by 0 bases, with 7 bases between the two germline ends. CDR3 sequence: CAWSGGVSYNEQFF. Here the CDR3 DNA reads TGTGCCTGGAGTGGGGGGGTCTCCTACAATGAGCAGTTCTTC.

The sample holds a few counts of this clonotype. The chain couples TRBV9 to TRBJ1-5, with a weak D call TRBD1 (6 bases). The length of the CDR3 is 14 residues. Germline V gene lookup returns CDR1 SGDLS and CDR2 YYNGEE. Trimming cost V 2 bases and J 5 bases, with 11 bases left between them. In DNA form, the CDR3 reads TGTGCCAGCAGCGTTTCCAGGGGTGATCAGCCCCAGCATTTT. Encoded protein: CASSVSRGDQPQHF.

This chain uses TRBV20-1 with TRBJ2-5; possible D gene TRBD1, 5 bases. Trimming removed 5 bases at V and 5 bases at J, with 21 bases between. Germline values: CDR1 DFQATT, CDR2 SNEGSKA (reference sequence). The CDR3 covers 15 residues. The CDR3, as DNA: TGCAGTGCTCAAGACTTGGGCAGGGTGAGGGAGACCCAGTACTTC. As protein: CSAQDLGRVRETQYF.

This clonotype has a handful of counts. The chain links TRBV18 to TRBJ1-2; no clear D gene. The germline V and J ends were trimmed by 0 bases and 8 bases, with 13 bases remaining between them. The CDR3 runs 14 residues. The germline V gene encodes CDR1 KGHSH and CDR2 LQKENI. In DNA form, the CDR3 reads TGTGCCAGCTCACCACCGTTAAGGGCTCGGGGCTACACCTTC. Amino acid sequence: CASSPPLRARGYTF.

This clonotype was detected ten times or more. This chain uses TRBV7-2 with TRBJ2-2; maybe TRBD1 (5 bases). The V gene's germline CDR1 is SGHTA and CDR2 FQGNSA. Trimming stripped 5 bases from V and 1 base from J, with 8 bases between. The CDR3 has 14 amino acids. The CDR3 here is CASSSGQNTGELFF. DNA of the CDR3: TGTGCCAGCAGCAGTGGACAGAACACCGGGGAGCTGTTTTTT.

This clonotype turned up a few times. The junction departs from germline at one end; a sequencing error may be responsible. The CDR3 sequence: CASSVAGQETQYF. CDR3 nucleotide sequence: TGTGCCAGCAGCGTAGCGGGACAAGAGACCCAGTACTTC. The chain joins TRBV7-8 to TRBJ2-5; 8 nucleotides agree with TRBD2. This CDR3 contains 13 residues. The germline CDR1 and CDR2 sequences are SGHVS and FQNEAQ.

This clonotype showed up just a few times. V is TRBV12-3 or TRBV12-4 and J is TRBJ2-7; TRBD2 might be the D (5 bases). Trimming took 3 bases from V and 2 from J, leaving 11 bases between them. This CDR3 contains 14 residues. The DNA of the CDR3 is TGTGCCAGCAGTTTCGGGGTGGCAGCCTACGAGCAGTACTTC. It translates to CASSFGVAAYEQYF.

The rearrangement joins TRBV11-3 to TRBJ2-5, with D perhaps matching TRBD1 or TRBD2 (5 bases each). V was trimmed by 5 bases and J by 9 bases, leaving 16 bases between them. CDR3 length: 13 amino acids. Germline V gives CDR1 SGHNT, CDR2 YENEEA. As DNA, the CDR3 is TGTGCCAGCAGCCGGGTTGGAGAGGGACCCCAGTACTTC. This encodes CASSRVGEGPQYF.

Many counts were recorded for this clonotype. The V gene is TRBV5-1, the J gene TRBJ1-2, with D perhaps matching TRBD1 (5 bases). V lost 4 bases, J lost 2 bases, and 15 bases lay in between. Looked up from germline, CDR1 is SGHRS and CDR2 is YFSETQ. This CDR3 contains 15 residues. CDR3 sequence: CASSPGTQRNYGYTF. In DNA form, the CDR3 reads TGCGCCAGCAGCCCCGGGACTCAAAGAAACTATGGCTACACCTTC.